Sequencing of this T cell receptor beta chain was carried out in a study of CD8+CD57+ T cells in acquired aplastic anemia. Study in general: 3.2 ug was the average amount of DNA from sorted CD4+ and CD8+ cells. Study observations and caveats: The same twenty-nine CD8+ CDR3 sequences occurred in patients and in controls.

Profiling that covered TCR beta VDJ and CDR3 relied on genomic DNA as its template. TCRdb called the reads again in MiXCR, with one record for every CDR3 protein. The sample lists a few hundred thousand distinct CDR3 sequences; about half were seen once. Germline CDR1 is SNHLY and CDR2 is FYNNEI. V lost 7 bases to trimming and J lost 8 bases, with 14 bases between them. The CDR3 has 13 residues. For sequencing, patients were chosen who had shown expansion of CD8+CD57+ cells by flow cytometry. Patient blood was sampled before any therapy had been received. A note on this clonotype: Antigen: not known.

The receptor was isolated from a human donor with aplastic anemia. This chain links TRBV2 with TRBJ1-4, with D uncertain. Sequencing was done on a sample of sorted CD4+, CD8+, or CD8+CD57+ T cells (not recorded which) from PBMCs. CDR3 sequence reads: CASTQGHGEKLFF. In DNA, the CDR3 is TGTGCCAGCACCCAAGGGCACGGCGAAAAACTGTTTTTT.